These 5 T cell receptor beta chains were all obtained from the same sample, sequenced in a study of blood T cell repertoires in COVID-19. Assay used: immunoSEQ multiplex PCR; TCRdb lists only in-frame clones, some missing. The sample consists of tens of thousands of clones, roughly 85% of them appearing once. Sequencing was done on a sample of peripheral blood. The receptors were gathered from a human donor in a cohort sampled during active COVID-19.

The table lists this clone with a few counts. The V gene is TRBV18, the J gene TRBJ1-1, with a tentative D call TRBD1 (5 bases). In germline, CDR1 is KGHSH, CDR2 LQKENI. The CDR3 is 16 amino acids. V was pared by 4 bases and J by 0 bases, with 15 bases between. Here the CDR3 DNA reads TGTGCCAGCTCACAAGGGTCAGGGAAATTGAACACTGAAGCTTTCTTT. Protein sequence: CASSQGSGKLNTEAFF.

The rearrangement joins TRBV5-1 to TRBJ1-1; 8 bases line up with TRBD1. The CDR3 is 14 residues long. Looked up from germline, CDR1 is SGHRS and CDR2 is YFSETQ. Trimming cost V 0 bases and J 6 bases; bases outside gene matches: 4. CDR3 in DNA: TGCGCCAGCAGCTTGGCAGGGGGCCGGGCTGAAGCTTTCTTT. Amino acid sequence: CASSLAGGRAEAFF.

The gene calls are TRBV7-2 and TRBJ1-6; weak D call: TRBD1 (6 bases). V lost 7 bases to trimming and J lost 5 bases, with 12 bases between them. CDR1 SGHTA and CDR2 FQGNSA come from the germline V gene. This CDR3 has 14 amino acids. CDR3 sequence: CASNLQGNNSPLHF. DNA of the CDR3: TGTGCCAGCAACCTACAGGGTAATAATTCACCCCTCCACTTT.

For the CDR3, the DNA is TGTGCCAGCAGCCAAGACCCTGGACTAGCGGGAGGGAAGAATGAGCAGTTCTTC. Its translation is CASSQDPGLAGGKNEQFF. The genes are TRBV4-2 and TRBJ2-1; 15 bases are a match to TRBD2. CDR1 and CDR2 from the germline V gene are LGHNA and YNFKEQ. The J segment lost 7 bases and the V segment lost 0 bases, leaving 7 bases of the junction unmatched. This CDR3 region has 18 residues.

The CDR3 DNA reads as TGTGCCAGCAGTTTATATAGACAGGGGGTAGGAGGAAACACCATATATTTT. Its protein product is CASSLYRQGVGGNTIYF. V gene TRBV28 combines with J gene TRBJ1-3, with 9 bases lining up with TRBD1. Trimming took 1 base from V and 4 from J; bases not matched to a gene: 8. This CDR3 is 17 amino acids long. CDR1 MDHEN and CDR2 SYDVKM come from the germline V gene.